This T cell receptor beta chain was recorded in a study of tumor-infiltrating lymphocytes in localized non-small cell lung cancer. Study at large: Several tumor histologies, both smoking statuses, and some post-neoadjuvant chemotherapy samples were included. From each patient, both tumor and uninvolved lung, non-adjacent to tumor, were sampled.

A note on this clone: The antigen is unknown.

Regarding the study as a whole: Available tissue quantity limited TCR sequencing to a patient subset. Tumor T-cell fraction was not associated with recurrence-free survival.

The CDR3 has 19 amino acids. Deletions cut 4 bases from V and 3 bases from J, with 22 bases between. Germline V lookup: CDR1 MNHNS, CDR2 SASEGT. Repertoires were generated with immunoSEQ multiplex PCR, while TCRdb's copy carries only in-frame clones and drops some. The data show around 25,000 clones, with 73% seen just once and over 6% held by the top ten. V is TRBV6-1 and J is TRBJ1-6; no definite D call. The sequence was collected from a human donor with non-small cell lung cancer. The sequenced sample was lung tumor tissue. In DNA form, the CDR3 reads TGTGCCAGCAGTGCCCAACTGGCTTCGGCCTCTTACTATAATTCACCCCTCCACTTT. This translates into CASSAQLASASYYNSPLHF.